This T cell receptor (beta chain) came from a study of T-cell memory formation after mild COVID-19. Study results and limitations: Clones which contracted sat mainly in CM and EM if CD4+, and in EMRA if CD8+. Later expanders leaned CD4+, whereas clones that contracted between day 15 and 85 were balanced CD4/CD8.

Trimming pared 1 base from V and 6 bases from J, leaving 14 bases between. This CDR3 has 15 residues. The germline V gene has CDR1 LGHNA and CDR2 YNFKEQ. Concerning this clonotype: Its antigen is not identified.

After 5'RACE with constant-segment primers, TCR alpha and TCR beta cDNA libraries carrying sample barcodes and UMIs were obtained. From the 5' RACE reads, TCRdb called clonotypes with MiXCR, one entry per CDR3 protein. Of over 120,000 distinct CDR3 sequences listed, roughly a fifth are singletons. The sequence derives from an adult woman who had mild COVID-19 (a few samples of this study predate the infection). Cell type and time point are not known. The gene calls are TRBV4-2 and TRBJ2-3, with TRBD2 as a possible D gene (6 bases). Sequencing was carried out using PBMCs or a T cell subset sorted from them (not recorded which). The CDR3 loop is CASSQGLVAPDTQYF. For the CDR3, the DNA is TGTGCCAGCAGCCAAGGACTAGTGGCCCCGGATACGCAGTATTTT.